Listed below are T cell receptor beta chains from one sample, sequenced in a study of B cell selection in AIRE deficiency. Generated by immunoSEQ multiplex PCR, the TCRdb table keeps only in-frame clones and is missing some. Of about 18,000 clones in the sample, under 95% were seen once. Sequenced input: CD4+CD25+ Tregs sorted from PBMCs. The source is a human donor in good health. Both conserved end residues are part of each CDR3. D genes are given only for firm matches. Expanded clones are given a class, and other clones once, few, many or no size at all.

clone size	J gene	D gene	V gene	CDR3 DNA	CDR3 protein
-	TRBJ1-5	-	TRBV5-6	TGTGCCAGCAGCTTGGTAGGGGACAATCAGCCCCAGCATTTT	CASSLVGDNQPQHF
-	TRBJ1-2	-	TRBV5-1	TGCGCCAGCACAGGGGCCTATGGCTACACCTTC	CASTGAYGYTF
once	TRBJ2-7	TRBD1	TRBV5-1	TGCGCCAGCAGCCGTCTCGGACAGGATACCTACGAGCAGTACTTC	CASSRLGQDTYEQYF
few	TRBJ2-1	TRBD2	TRBV11-2	TGTGCCAGCAGCTTACCCTCTAGCGGGAACTCCTACAATGAGCAGTTCTTC	CASSLPSSGNSYNEQFF
-	TRBJ1-3	-	TRBV6-6	TGTGCCAGCAGTAAGGTGGGAGTGGGATCTGGAAACACCATATATTTT	CASSKVGVGSGNTIYF
-	TRBJ2-7	-	TRBV18	TGTGCCAGCTCACCGGGTGGCGTCGAGCAGTACTTC	CASSPGGVEQYF
-	TRBJ2-1	-	TRBV21-1	TGTGCCAGCAGCAATCAACCGCCGACTAGCGGGAGGTCCAGGGGGAATGAGCAGTTCTTC	CASSNQPPTSGRSRGNEQFF
once	TRBJ2-7	-	TRBV5-6	TGTGCCAGCAGCCTAAACCATCGCGAGCAGTACTTC	CASSLNHREQYF
-	TRBJ2-4	-	TRBV19	TGTGCCAGTAGTATAGGTAACATTCAGTACTTC	CASSIGNIQYF
-	TRBJ2-1	TRBD2	TRBV19	TGTGCCAGTAGTGTAACGGGACTAGCGTTCGATGAGCAGTTCTTC	CASSVTGLAFDEQFF
-	TRBJ2-3	-	TRBV9	TGTGCCAGCAGCGCCCACGACACAGATACGCAGTATTTT	CASSAHDTDTQYF
-	TRBJ2-6	TRBD1	TRBV11-2	TGTGCCAGCAGCTTATGGAATCAGGACAGGGGAACTTTC	CASSLWNQDRGTF
once	TRBJ1-3	-	TRBV28	TGTGCCAGCAGTTTATGGCAGGGCCTTCTCTCTGGAAACACCATATATTTT	CASSLWQGLLSGNTIYF
-	TRBJ1-1	-	TRBV6-6	TGTGCCAGCAGTTCCCTTGGCATGAACACTGAAGCTTTCTTT	CASSSLGMNTEAFF
-	TRBJ1-5	-	TRBV28	TGTGCCAGCAGTTTATCCTCGGGAAATGTCAATCAGCCCCAGCATTTT	CASSLSSGNVNQPQHF
-	TRBJ2-3	-	TRBV28	TGTGCCAGCAGTTCCCCGGGAGTAGGAGCAGATACGCAGTATTTT	CASSSPGVGADTQYF
-	TRBJ1-1	-	TRBV7-2	TGTGCCAGCAGCTTACAGGGACGGAACACTGAAGCTTTCTTT	CASSLQGRNTEAFF
-	TRBJ2-7	-	TRBV7-2	TGTGCCAGCAGCCTCACGATGGGGCTTCCACTCTACGAGCAGTACTTC	CASSLTMGLPLYEQYF
-	TRBJ1-2	-	TRBV28	TGTGCCAGCAGTCCTGGATGGGGCAAAGCCGCAAACTATGGCTACACCTTC	CASSPGWGKAANYGYTF
-	TRBJ2-1	-	TRBV9	TGTGCCAGCAGCGTAGCCCTGGGGGGTGGTCTTAACAATGAGCAGTTCTTC	CASSVALGGGLNNEQFF
-	TRBJ1-2	-	TRBV7-9	TGTGCCAGCAGCTTAGTGGGGGACCCCTATGGCTACACCTTC	CASSLVGDPYGYTF
-	TRBJ1-6	-	TRBV5-4	TGTGCCAGCAGCTTGTACGCAGGATATAATTCACCCCTCCACTTT	CASSLYAGYNSPLHF
-	TRBJ2-2	-	TRBV4-3	TGCGCCAGCAGCCCCCGGACGGGGAACACCGGGGAGCTGTTTTTT	CASSPRTGNTGELFF
-	TRBJ1-2	TRBD1	TRBV28	TGTGCCAGCAGTTTACAGGGGGCGACGGCTGGCTACACCTTC	CASSLQGATAGYTF
-	TRBJ2-7	-	TRBV6-1	TGTGCCAGCAATAACCTATCGGGGGCTGGGCAGTACTTC	CASNNLSGAGQYF
-	TRBJ2-1	-	TRBV19	TGTGCCAGTAGTAGCTGGGACTCAGCCTACAATGAGCAGTTCTTC	CASSSWDSAYNEQFF
-	TRBJ2-1	TRBD1	TRBV19	TGTGCCTCTCGCCGGGACAGGGGGTCCAATGAGCAGTTCTTC	CASRRDRGSNEQFF
once	TRBJ1-1	-	TRBV5-1	TGCGTCAGCAGCTTTAACACTGAAGCTTTCTTT	CVSSFNTEAFF
-	TRBJ2-3	TRBD2	TRBV27	TGTGCCAGCAGTTGGGACTATAGCACAGATACGCAGTATTTT	CASSWDYSTDTQYF
-	TRBJ1-4	-	TRBV6-5	TGTGCCAGCAGTGATAGAAGTGAAAAACTGTTTTTT	CASSDRSEKLFF
-	TRBJ2-3	-	TRBV29-1	TGCAGCGTTGTTGGGGGGAAGGCTCTAGATACGCAGTATTTT	CSVVGGKALDTQYF
-	TRBJ2-3	-	TRBV27	TGTGCCAGCAGTTTCTCTAAAAGATACACAGATACGCAGTATTTT	CASSFSKRYTDTQYF
-	TRBJ2-3	-	TRBV2	TGTGCCAGCAGTCAAGGGCTAGCGCGCACAGATACGCAGTATTTT	CASSQGLARTDTQYF